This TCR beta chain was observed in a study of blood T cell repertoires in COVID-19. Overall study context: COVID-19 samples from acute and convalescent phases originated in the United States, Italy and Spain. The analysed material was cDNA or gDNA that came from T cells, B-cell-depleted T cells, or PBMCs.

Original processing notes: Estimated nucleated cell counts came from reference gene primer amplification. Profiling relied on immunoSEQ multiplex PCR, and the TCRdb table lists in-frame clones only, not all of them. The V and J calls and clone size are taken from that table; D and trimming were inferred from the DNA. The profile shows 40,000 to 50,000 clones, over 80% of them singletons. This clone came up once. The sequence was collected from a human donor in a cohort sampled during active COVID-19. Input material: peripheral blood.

CDR3 coding DNA: TGTGCCAGCAGCCCGACAGGGGGCGCGTACTATGGCTACACCTTC. Translation: CASSPTGGAYYGYTF. V is TRBV6-5 and J is TRBJ1-2; 10 bases are shared with TRBD1. V trimming: 6 bases; J trimming: 3 bases; junction bases outside the gene matches: 7. Per germline, CDR1 MNHEY and CDR2 SVGAGI. The CDR3 has 15 residues.